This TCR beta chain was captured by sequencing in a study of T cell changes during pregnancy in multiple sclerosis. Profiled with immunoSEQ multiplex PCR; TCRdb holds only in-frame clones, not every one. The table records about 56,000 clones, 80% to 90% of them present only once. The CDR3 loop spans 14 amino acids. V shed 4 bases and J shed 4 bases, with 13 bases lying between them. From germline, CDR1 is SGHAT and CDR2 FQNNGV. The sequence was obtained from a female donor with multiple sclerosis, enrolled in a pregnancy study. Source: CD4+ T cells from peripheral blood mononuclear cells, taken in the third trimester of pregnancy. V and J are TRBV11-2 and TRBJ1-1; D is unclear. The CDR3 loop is CASSSDEVSTEAFF. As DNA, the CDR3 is TGTGCCAGCAGCTCTGATGAAGTGAGCACTGAAGCTTTCTTT.